These 17 T cell receptor beta chains were all obtained from the same sample, sequenced in a study of early T cells in non-severe SARS-CoV-2 infection. TCRdb re-derived calls from the 5' RACE reads in MiXCR, one entry per CDR3 protein. The table shows 98,000 or so distinct CDR3 sequences, with around 10% occurring only once. The sample consisted of whole blood. These receptors came from an adult who was a healthcare worker with PCR-confirmed SARS-CoV-2 infection or an uninfected control (not recorded which).

A few counts support this clonotype. V usage is TRBV29-1 and J usage is TRBJ2-1, with D perhaps TRBD1 or TRBD2 (5 bases each). V was clipped by 4 bases and J by 9 bases, with 13 bases between them. This CDR3 is built from 12 residues. The V gene's germline CDR1 is SQVTM and CDR2 ANQGSEA. CDR3 in amino acids: CSVAGPWGEQFF. In DNA, the CDR3 is TGCAGCGTTGCGGGACCGTGGGGTGAGCAGTTCTTC.

This clonotype showed up just a few times. The rearrangement links TRBV5-1 to TRBJ1-1; D unresolved. Germline lookup yields CDR1 SGHRS and CDR2 YFSETQ. The CDR3 sequence is 14 residues long. V was clipped by 2 bases and J by 0 bases, with 8 bases between them. The CDR3 protein is CASSLDGMNTEAFF. In DNA, the CDR3 is TGCGCCAGCAGCTTAGATGGAATGAACACTGAAGCTTTCTTT.

The chain couples TRBV5-1 to TRBJ1-1; D perhaps matches TRBD1 (5 bases). Germline V gene sequence: CDR1 SGHRS, CDR2 YFSETQ. The length of the CDR3 is 12 residues. The V end was cut by 10 bases, the J end by 5 bases, with 15 bases between. The CDR3 here is CASGTGLTEAFF. DNA of the CDR3: TGCGCCTCAGGGACGGGTCTTACTGAAGCTTTCTTT.

The chain uses TRBV13 and TRBJ2-7; 8 bases agree with TRBD1. The CDR3 spans 16 residues. In germline, CDR1 is PRHDT, CDR2 FYEKMQ (reference sequence). Trimming took 5 bases from V and 1 from J; bases not matched to a gene: 10. The CDR3 region is CASSPGQALYSYEQYF. In DNA form, the CDR3 reads TGTGCCAGCAGCCCGGGACAGGCTCTTTATTCCTACGAGCAGTACTTC.

This clonotype was detected ten times or more. The chain joins TRBV29-1 to TRBJ2-7; possible D gene TRBD1, 5 bases. The germline gives CDR1 SQVTM, CDR2 ANQGSEA. CDR3 length: 12 amino acids. The V end was cut by 0 bases, the J end by 5 bases, with 8 bases between. Here the CDR3 reads CSVEDLTDEQYF. The CDR3 DNA reads TGCAGCGTTGAAGATTTGACAGACGAGCAGTACTTC.

This clonotype appeared many times. The CDR3 bases are TGTGCCAGCAGCTCAAGGGGGACTAGCGACCGCACCGGGGAGCTGTTTTTT. It encodes CASSSRGTSDRTGELFF. The genes are TRBV7-9 and TRBJ2-2; 10 nucleotides line up with TRBD2. Germline V lookup: CDR1 SEHNR, CDR2 FQNEAQ (reference sequence). V shed 4 bases and J 4 bases; nucleotides not matched to a gene: 9. The CDR3 runs 17 residues.

The chain has TRBV20-1 and TRBJ2-7, with a possible D match to TRBD1 (5 bases). The V end was cut by 2 bases, the J end by 2 bases, with 19 bases between. The CDR3 is 16 residues long. CDR1 and CDR2 (germline): DFQATT, SNEGSKA (reference sequence). CDR3 amino acids: CSARQLYSGRAYEQYF. As DNA, the CDR3 is TGCAGTGCTAGACAGTTGTACTCGGGCAGGGCCTACGAGCAGTACTTC.

This clonotype was seen a handful of times. The chain couples TRBV27 to TRBJ2-3, with a possible D match to TRBD2 (6 bases). The length of the CDR3 is 15 residues. The V end was cut by 6 bases, the J end by 1 base, with 14 bases between. The germline V gene encodes CDR1 MNHEY and CDR2 SMNVEV (reference sequence). CDR3 DNA: TGTGCCAGCAGCCTACTCCCGGGAGGCACAGATACGCAGTATTTT. Translated: CASSLLPGGTDTQYF.

V gene TRBV5-5 combines with J gene TRBJ1-2; D ambiguous. Germline V gene lookup returns CDR1 SGHKS and CDR2 YYEKEE (reference sequence). The CDR3 covers 14 residues. Trimming took off 0 bases at V and 2 bases at J, with 8 bases between the two ends. In nucleotides, the CDR3 is TGTGCCAGCAGCTTGGGCTATTCCAACTATGGCTACACCTTC. It translates to CASSLGYSNYGYTF.

This clonotype was observed a handful of times. The genes are TRBV7-3 and TRBJ2-7; D gene unclear. V lost 5 bases and J 1 base, leaving 18 bases between the germline ends. Germline-derived CDR1 and CDR2 are SGHTA and FQGTGA. This CDR3 region has 16 residues. In nucleotides, the CDR3 is TGTGCCAGCAGCCCCGAGTCCGTAGTAGGTTCCTACGAGCAGTACTTC. Protein sequence: CASSPESVVGSYEQYF.

The sample holds many counts of this clonotype. The J gene is TRBJ2-3, the V gene TRBV11-2; the match to TRBD1 covers 10 bases. Trimming took 1 base from V and 4 from J; bases not matched to a gene: 8. CDR1 SGHAT and CDR2 FQNNGV come from the germline V gene. The CDR3 spans 17 residues. The CDR3 nucleotides read TGTGCCAGCAGCTTAGCCCGACCGGGACAGGGGCCAGATACGCAGTATTTT. This translates into CASSLARPGQGPDTQYF.

The J gene is TRBJ2-7, the V gene TRBV5-1; 7 bases are shared with TRBD1. This CDR3 spans 16 amino acids. Germline V gives CDR1 SGHRS, CDR2 YFSETQ. V gave up 4 bases and J gave up 3 bases; unmatched junction bases: 13. CDR3 coding DNA: TGCGCCAGCAGCCCCGGGACAGACTTTTTTCTCTACGAGCAGTACTTC. Translation gives CASSPGTDFFLYEQYF.

This clonotype was seen many times. The V call is TRBV28, the J call TRBJ2-3, with 11 bases aligning to TRBD2. The ends lost 1 base at V and 3 bases at J; junction bases unmatched: 6. The CDR3 consists of 17 residues. Germline V gives CDR1 MDHEN, CDR2 SYDVKM. The CDR3 nucleotides read TGTGCCAGCAGTTTATCGACTAGCGGGGTCCGGACAGATACGCAGTATTTT. Encoded protein: CASSLSTSGVRTDTQYF.

The table lists this clonotype with a few counts. The V gene is TRBV5-1, the J gene TRBJ2-5; a weak D match, TRBD1 (5 bases). The CDR3 is 16 amino acids. CDR1 and CDR2 from the germline V gene are SGHRS and YFSETQ. Trimming removed 2 bases at V and 5 bases at J, with 19 bases between. CDR3 in DNA: TGCGCCAGCAGCTTTAACCCGGGCCCGGCAGGGGAGACCCAGTACTTC. Encoded protein: CASSFNPGPAGETQYF. Variable domain in full (rest from reference TRBV5-1 and TRBJ2-5): KAGVTQTPRYLIKTRGQQVTLSCSPISGHRSVSWYQQTPGQGLQFLFEYFSETQRNKGNFPGRFSGRQFSNSRSEMNVSTLELGDSALYLCASSFNPGPAGETQYFGPGTRLLVL.

This clonotype has a count of ten or more. V and J are TRBV12-3 or TRBV12-4 and TRBJ1-1, with D possibly matching TRBD1 (5 bases). The length of the CDR3 is 12 residues. V lost 5 bases and J lost 7, with 11 bases in between. This CDR3 is CASSLRDLEAFF. The CDR3 DNA reads TGTGCCAGCAGTCTCCGGGACCTTGAAGCTTTCTTT.

The chain combines TRBV5-4 with TRBJ2-3; D may be TRBD1 or TRBD2 (5 bases each). Trimming removed 6 bases at V and 5 bases at J, with 25 bases between. The CDR3 spans 17 residues. Looked up from germline, CDR1 is SGHNT and CDR2 is YYREEE (reference sequence). Written as DNA, the CDR3 is TGTGCCAGCACCTTCTGGGGCAGCGGAGAGTCAATAGATACGCAGTATTTT. Amino acids: CASTFWGSGESIDTQYF. Using reference TRBV5-4 and TRBJ2-3 for the parts outside the CDR3, the full variable domain is ETGVTQSPTHLIKTRGQQVTLRCSSQSGHNTVSWYQQALGQGPQFIFQYYREEENGRGNFPPRFSGLQFPNYSSELNVNALELDDSALYLCASTFWGSGESIDTQYFGPGTRLTVL.

This clonotype occurred many times. The genes are TRBV20-1 and TRBJ2-7; the D call may be TRBD1 or TRBD2 (5 bases each). The V end was cut by 3 bases, the J end by 7 bases, with 19 bases between. The CDR3 extends over 14 amino acids. Germline V gene sequence: CDR1 DFQATT, CDR2 SNEGSKA (reference sequence). CDR3 bases: TGCAGTGCTAGGAGGGGTAGTACCTCGCGGGAGCAGTACTTC. Translated, it gives CSARRGSTSREQYF.